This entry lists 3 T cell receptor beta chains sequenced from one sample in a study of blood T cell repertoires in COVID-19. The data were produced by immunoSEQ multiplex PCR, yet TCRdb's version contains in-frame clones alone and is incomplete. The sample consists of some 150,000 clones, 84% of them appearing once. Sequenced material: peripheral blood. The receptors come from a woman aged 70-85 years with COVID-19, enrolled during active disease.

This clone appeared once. The CDR3 DNA reads as TGTGCCAGCAGTCTCCCAGGGGTCTCCGATGGCTACACCTTC. Amino acid sequence: CASSLPGVSDGYTF. This chain uses TRBV27 with TRBJ1-2, with D tentatively TRBD1 (6 bases). V lost 5 bases to trimming and J lost 6 bases, with 16 bases between them. The CDR3 has 14 amino acids. Per germline, CDR1 MNHEY and CDR2 SMNVEV (reference sequence).

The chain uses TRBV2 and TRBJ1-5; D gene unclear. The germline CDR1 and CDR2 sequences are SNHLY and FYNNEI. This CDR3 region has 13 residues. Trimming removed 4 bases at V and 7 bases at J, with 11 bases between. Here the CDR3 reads CASSVYEKQPQHF. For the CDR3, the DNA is TGTGCCAGCAGTGTCTACGAGAAACAGCCCCAGCATTTT. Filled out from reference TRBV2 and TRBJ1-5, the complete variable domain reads EPEVTQTPSHQVTQMGQEVILRCVPISNHLYFYWYRQILGQKVEFLVSFYNNEISEKSEIFDDQFSVERPDGSNFTLKIRSTKLEDSAMYFCASSVYEKQPQHFGDGTRLSIL.

The CDR3 nucleotides are TGTGCCAGCCACCCGGGACACCCTAGCTATGGCTACACCTTC. It specifies CASHPGHPSYGYTF. The chain links TRBV28 to TRBJ1-2; possibly TRBD1 for D (6 bases). Germline assignment: CDR1 MDHEN and CDR2 SYDVKM. This CDR3 region has 14 residues. The germline V and J ends were trimmed by 8 bases and 4 bases, with 17 bases remaining between them.